The 23 T cell receptor beta chains reported below all come from one sample, sequenced in a study of cytomegalovirus exposure and HLA in healthy donors. Produced via immunoSEQ multiplex PCR; TCRdb's table is partial and in-frame only. The sample records 140,000 to 150,000 clones, roughly 90% being singletons. The sample was PBMCs. These receptors all stem from a man aged 18 to 29 in good health and CMV-seronegative.

This chain links TRBV5-4 with TRBJ2-6, with 10 bases identical to TRBD2. Unmatched junction bases numbered 9, after V lost 1 base and J lost 2 bases. The V gene's germline CDR1 is SGHNT and CDR2 YYREEE (reference sequence). The CDR3 has 19 amino acids. The CDR3 DNA reads TGTGCCAGCAGCTTGTCTTTTGGGCTAGCGGGGGCTGGGGCCAACGTCCTGACTTTC. Protein product: CASSLSFGLAGAGANVLTF.

The V and J genes are TRBV9 and TRBJ2-3, with a tentative D call TRBD1 (7 bases). Germline loops: CDR1 SGDLS, CDR2 YYNGEE. The V and J ends lost 0 bases and 4 bases respectively, with 12 bases between them. The CDR3 has 15 amino acids. The CDR3 sequence: CASSVAGRGADTQYF. The CDR3 nucleotides read TGTGCCAGCAGCGTAGCGGGCAGGGGGGCAGATACGCAGTATTTT. Using reference TRBV9 and TRBJ2-3 for the parts outside the CDR3, the full variable domain is DSGVTQTPKHLITATGQRVTLRCSPRSGDLSVYWYQQSLDQGLQFLIQYYNGEERAKGNILERFSAQQFPDLHSELNLSSLELGDSALYFCASSVAGRGADTQYFGPGTRLTVL.

This clone was recorded once. CDR3: CASSVYRGFITDTQYF. For the CDR3, the DNA is TGTGCCAGCAGCGTCTACAGGGGCTTCATCACAGATACGCAGTATTTT. The gene calls are TRBV9 and TRBJ2-3, with 7 bases that match TRBD1. Germline loops: CDR1 SGDLS, CDR2 YYNGEE. Germline trimming cut 2 bases from V and 2 bases from J; bases unmatched to any gene: 8. The CDR3 length is 16 residues.

The count of this clone is one. J is TRBJ2-5 and V is TRBV9; 7 positions match TRBD2. The CDR3 covers 15 residues. Germline loops: CDR1 SGDLS, CDR2 YYNGEE. V dropped 2 bases and J dropped 2; count of bases not matched to a gene: 6. The CDR3 protein is CASSVPPGLQETQYF. DNA of the CDR3: TGTGCCAGCAGCGTTCCCCCGGGACTACAAGAGACCCAGTACTTC.

This chain uses TRBV29-1 with TRBJ1-2, with D possibly being TRBD1 (5 bases). The CDR3 runs to 14 residues. CDR1 is SQVTM, CDR2 ANQGSEA, per germline. V lost 7 bases and J 4 bases, leaving 19 bases between the germline ends. CDR3 in DNA: TGCAGCGCCATACCTTTACAGGAACCCTATGGCTACACCTTC. This encodes CSAIPLQEPYGYTF.

The J gene is TRBJ1-3, the V gene TRBV4-2; perhaps TRBD1 as D (5 bases). V lost 3 bases and J lost 3, with 9 bases in between. This CDR3 region has 14 residues. Germline assignment: CDR1 LGHNA and CDR2 YNFKEQ. DNA for the CDR3: TGTGCCAGCAGCCAGGACATATATGGAAACACCATATATTTT. Protein sequence: CASSQDIYGNTIYF.

The gene calls are TRBV19 and TRBJ2-7, with 13 bases lining up with TRBD2. CDR1 LNHDA and CDR2 SQIVND come from the germline V gene (reference sequence). This CDR3 comprises 14 residues. The ends lost 7 bases at V and 5 bases at J; junction bases unmatched: 5. The CDR3 protein is CASTTGTSGDEQYF. Written as DNA, the CDR3 is TGTGCCAGTACCACCGGGACTAGCGGGGACGAGCAGTACTTC.

This chain connects TRBV7-6 to TRBJ2-2; no definite D call. This CDR3 is 13 amino acids long. The germline V and J ends were trimmed by 1 base and 6 bases, with 6 bases remaining between them. Germline values: CDR1 SGHVS, CDR2 FNYEAQ. CDR3 bases: TGTGCCAGCAGCTTAGATGGCTCCGGGGAGCTGTTTTTT. It translates to CASSLDGSGELFF.

The chain employs TRBV4-1 and TRBJ2-3, with D uncertain. The CDR3 covers 14 residues. Trimming cost V 1 base and J 4 bases, with 9 bases left between them. Germline V gene sequence: CDR1 MGHRA, CDR2 YSYEKL. CDR3 in DNA: TGCGCCAGCAGCCAAGTCGGCCTAGCAGATACGCAGTATTTT. Translation: CASSQVGLADTQYF.

J is TRBJ1-5 and V is TRBV27, with TRBD1 matching 10 bases. V lost 1 base and J lost 7; bases outside the gene matches: 10. The CDR3 runs to 17 residues. Per germline, CDR1 MNHEY and CDR2 SMNVEV (reference sequence). The CDR3 spells CASSLLKGGTGVQPQHF. CDR3 bases: TGTGCCAGCAGTTTATTGAAGGGGGGGACAGGGGTCCAGCCCCAGCATTTT.

The V call is TRBV5-1, the J call TRBJ1-2, with a tentative D call TRBD1 (5 bases). Germline-derived CDR1 and CDR2 are SGHRS and YFSETQ. V dropped 0 bases and J dropped 6 bases, with 9 bases sitting between them. The length of the CDR3 is 13 residues. This CDR3 reads CASSLEGLDGYTF. CDR3 sequence (DNA): TGCGCCAGCAGCTTGGAGGGGTTGGATGGCTACACCTTC.

This clone was seen a handful of times. This chain uses TRBV21-1 with TRBJ2-7; the table names TRBD1, a call not compared with the DNA. TRBV21-1 constitutes a pseudogene. This CDR3 is 15 amino acids long. The CDR3 DNA reads TGTGCCAGCAGCAAAGGACAGGGGGATACCTACGAGCAGTACGTC. It codes for CASSKGQGDTYEQYV.

The chain joins TRBV10-3 to TRBJ2-3, with 7 bases matching TRBD2. J lost 0 bases, V lost 0 bases, and 12 bases had no gene match. Germline V lookup: CDR1 ENHRY, CDR2 SYGVKD. The CDR3 covers 19 residues. The CDR3 loop is CAISESGGLVGSSTDTQYF. The DNA of the CDR3 is TGTGCCATCAGTGAGTCGGGCGGACTAGTTGGTTCTAGCACAGATACGCAGTATTTT.

This clone appeared a single time. The rearrangement joins TRBV5-6 to TRBJ2-4; D not resolved. The CDR3 is 14 amino acids. Trimming cost V 0 bases and J 0 bases, with 4 bases left between them. Germline V gene sequence: CDR1 SGHDT, CDR2 YYEEEE. The CDR3 is CASSLGLAKNIQYF. CDR3 nucleotides: TGTGCCAGCAGCTTGGGGCTAGCCAAAAACATTCAGTACTTC.

The chain links TRBV6-6 to TRBJ2-3; D uncertain. The germline V and J ends were trimmed by 4 bases and 1 base, with 12 bases remaining between them. The germline V gene has CDR1 MNHNY and CDR2 SVGAGI (reference sequence). This CDR3 has 15 residues. CDR3 protein: CASSFDLSGTDTQYF. CDR3 DNA sequence: TGTGCCAGCAGTTTCGATCTGAGCGGCACAGATACGCAGTATTTT.

This clone has just one count. The chain employs TRBV9 and TRBJ1-3; TRBD1 might be the D (5 bases). Deletions cut 3 bases from V and 2 bases from J, with 6 bases between. The CDR3 is 13 amino acids. Germline CDR1 is SGDLS and CDR2 is YYNGEE. This CDR3 reads CASSAGPGNTIYF. The CDR3 nucleotides read TGTGCCAGCAGCGCAGGGCCTGGAAACACCATATATTTT.

This chain connects TRBV5-1 to TRBJ1-1, with TRBD1 identical over 8 bases. Germline assignment: CDR1 SGHRS and CDR2 YFSETQ. V lost 0 bases and J lost 5; bases outside the gene matches: 6. The CDR3 consists of 15 residues. The CDR3, as DNA: TGCGCCAGCAGCTTGGCACAAACAGGGGGGACTGAAGCTTTCTTT. This codes for CASSLAQTGGTEAFF.

V is TRBV23-1 and J is TRBJ2-2, with 10 nucleotides matching TRBD1. TRBV23-1 is treated as an ORF (open reading frame) with a function not yet certain. The CDR3 covers 14 residues. V gave up 7 bases and J gave up 7 bases; unmatched junction bases: 6. The CDR3 sequence: CASTPTGGGGELFF. CDR3 coding DNA: TGCGCCAGCACTCCGACAGGGGGCGGCGGGGAGCTGTTTTTT.

This clone was seen once. The rearrangement joins TRBV6-5 to TRBJ2-2, with 11 bases that match TRBD1. CDR3 length: 14 residues. Losses at the gene ends were 6 bases for V and 8 bases for J; bases not matched to a gene: 5. CDR1 is MNHEY and CDR2 is SVGAGI in the germline V gene. The CDR3 sequence: CASSSGQGAGELFF. The DNA of the CDR3 is TGTGCCAGCAGCTCAGGACAGGGGGCGGGGGAGCTGTTTTTT.

The V gene is TRBV5-6, the J gene TRBJ1-2; TRBD1 might be the D (6 bases). Germline V gives CDR1 SGHDT, CDR2 YYEEEE. Trimming removed 5 bases at V and 0 bases at J, with 14 bases between. This CDR3 spans 15 amino acids. The CDR3 loop reads CASSTDRSANYGYTF. CDR3 DNA: TGTGCCAGCAGTACCGACAGGTCCGCTAACTATGGCTACACCTTC.

J is TRBJ2-7 and V is TRBV5-4; D gene ambiguous. The CDR3 contains 14 residues. Germline-derived CDR1 and CDR2 are SGHNT and YYREEE (reference sequence). Trimming left V 2 bases short and J 2 bases short, with 11 bases between. The DNA for the CDR3 is TGTGCCAGCAGCTTTGGTCCAGAGGCCTACGAGCAGTACTTC. Translated, it gives CASSFGPEAYEQYF.

This chain joins TRBV19 and TRBJ1-1, with a tentative D call TRBD1 (6 bases). CDR1 LNHDA and CDR2 SQIVND come from the germline V gene (reference sequence). CDR3 length: 15 amino acids. V was cut by 1 base and J by 1 base, with 10 bases left in between. The CDR3 DNA is TGTGCCAGTAGTATAGCCGGACAGACGAACACTGAAGCTTTCTTT. Translating it yields CASSIAGQTNTEAFF.

This clone is a singleton in its sample. The chain employs TRBV27 and TRBJ2-2, with D possibly TRBD2 on 6 matching bases. The V end lost 7 bases, the J end lost 1 base, and 10 bases lay between the germline ends. There are 14 residues in the CDR3. Germline assignment: CDR1 MNHEY and CDR2 SMNVEV (reference sequence). The CDR3 sequence is CASKGTLNTGELFF. The DNA for the CDR3 is TGTGCCAGCAAAGGGACTCTGAACACCGGGGAGCTGTTTTTT.